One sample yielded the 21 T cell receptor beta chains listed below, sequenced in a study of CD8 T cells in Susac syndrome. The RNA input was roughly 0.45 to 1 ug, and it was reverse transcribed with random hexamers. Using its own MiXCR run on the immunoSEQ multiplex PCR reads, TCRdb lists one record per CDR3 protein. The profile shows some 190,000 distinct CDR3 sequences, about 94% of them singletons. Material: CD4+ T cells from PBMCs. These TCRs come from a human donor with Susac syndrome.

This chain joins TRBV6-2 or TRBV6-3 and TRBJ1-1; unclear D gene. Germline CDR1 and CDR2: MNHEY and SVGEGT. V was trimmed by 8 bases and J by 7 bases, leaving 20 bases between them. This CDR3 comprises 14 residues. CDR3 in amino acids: CASGQGILGVEAFF. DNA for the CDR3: TGTGCCAGCGGGCAAGGGATCCTCGGGGTTGAAGCTTTCTTT.

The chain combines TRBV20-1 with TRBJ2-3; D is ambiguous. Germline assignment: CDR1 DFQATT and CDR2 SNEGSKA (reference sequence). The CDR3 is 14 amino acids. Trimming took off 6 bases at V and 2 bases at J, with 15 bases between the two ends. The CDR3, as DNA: TGCAGTGCCCCAAAGGAGACACTCACAGATACGCAGTATTTT. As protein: CSAPKETLTDTQYF.

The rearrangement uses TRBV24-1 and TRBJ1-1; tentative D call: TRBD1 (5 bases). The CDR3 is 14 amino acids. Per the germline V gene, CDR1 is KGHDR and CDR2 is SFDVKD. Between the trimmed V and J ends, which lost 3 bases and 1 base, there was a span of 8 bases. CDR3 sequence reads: CATSDPGPNTEAFF. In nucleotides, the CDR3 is TGTGCCACCAGTGATCCGGGACCGAACACTGAAGCTTTCTTT.

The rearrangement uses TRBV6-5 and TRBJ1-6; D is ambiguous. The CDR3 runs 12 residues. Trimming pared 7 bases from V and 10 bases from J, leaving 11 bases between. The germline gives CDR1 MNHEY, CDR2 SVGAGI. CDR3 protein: CASKAGYSPLHF. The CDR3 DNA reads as TGTGCCAGCAAGGCAGGATACTCACCCCTCCACTTT.

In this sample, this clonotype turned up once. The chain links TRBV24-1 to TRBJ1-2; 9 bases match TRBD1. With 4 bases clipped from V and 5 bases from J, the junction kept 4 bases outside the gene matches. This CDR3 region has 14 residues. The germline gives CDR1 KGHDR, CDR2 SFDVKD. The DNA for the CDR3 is TGTGCCACCAGTGAGAGGGACAGGGTTTATGGCTACACCTTC. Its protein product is CATSERDRVYGYTF.

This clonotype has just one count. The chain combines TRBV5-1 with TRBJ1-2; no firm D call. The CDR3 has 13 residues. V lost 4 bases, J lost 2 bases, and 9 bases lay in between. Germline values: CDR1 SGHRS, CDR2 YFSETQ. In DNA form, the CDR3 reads TGCGCCAGCAGCAGGGAACAAAACTATGGCTACACCTTC. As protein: CASSREQNYGYTF. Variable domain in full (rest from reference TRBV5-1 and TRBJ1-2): KAGVTQTPRYLIKTRGQQVTLSCSPISGHRSVSWYQQTPGQGLQFLFEYFSETQRNKGNFPGRFSGRQFSNSRSEMNVSTLELGDSALYLCASSREQNYGYTFGSGTRLTVV.

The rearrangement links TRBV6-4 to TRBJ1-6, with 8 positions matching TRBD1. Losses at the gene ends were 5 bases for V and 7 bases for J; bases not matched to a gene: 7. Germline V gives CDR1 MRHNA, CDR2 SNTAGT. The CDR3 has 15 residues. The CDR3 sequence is CASSPTTGVNSPLHF. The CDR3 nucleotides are TGTGCCAGCAGTCCTACGACAGGGGTCAATTCACCCCTCCACTTT.

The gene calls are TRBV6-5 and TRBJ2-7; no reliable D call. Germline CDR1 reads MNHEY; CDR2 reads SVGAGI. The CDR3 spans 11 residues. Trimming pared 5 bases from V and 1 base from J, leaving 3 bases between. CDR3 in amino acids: CASSKSYEQYF. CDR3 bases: TGTGCCAGCAGTAAGTCCTACGAGCAGTACTTC.

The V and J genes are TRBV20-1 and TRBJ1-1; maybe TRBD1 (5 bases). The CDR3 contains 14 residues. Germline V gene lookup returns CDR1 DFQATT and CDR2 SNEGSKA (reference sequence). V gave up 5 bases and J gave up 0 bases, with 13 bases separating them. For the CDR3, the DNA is TGCAGTGCTCCCGGGGTAGGGGTGAACACTGAAGCTTTCTTT. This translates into CSAPGVGVNTEAFF.

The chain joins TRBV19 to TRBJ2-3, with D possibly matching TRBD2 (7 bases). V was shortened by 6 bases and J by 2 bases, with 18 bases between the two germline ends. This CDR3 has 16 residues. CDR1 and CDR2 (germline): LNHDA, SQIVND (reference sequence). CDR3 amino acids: CASSLVGGATTDTQYF. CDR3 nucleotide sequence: TGTGCCAGTAGCCTCGTAGGGGGGGCAACCACAGATACGCAGTATTTT.

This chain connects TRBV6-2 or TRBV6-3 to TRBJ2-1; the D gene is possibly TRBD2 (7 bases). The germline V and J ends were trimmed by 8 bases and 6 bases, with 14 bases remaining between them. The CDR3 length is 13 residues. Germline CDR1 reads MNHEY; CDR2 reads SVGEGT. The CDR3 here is CASDRGGGNEQFF. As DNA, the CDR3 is TGTGCCAGCGACCGAGGGGGGGGCAATGAGCAGTTCTTC.

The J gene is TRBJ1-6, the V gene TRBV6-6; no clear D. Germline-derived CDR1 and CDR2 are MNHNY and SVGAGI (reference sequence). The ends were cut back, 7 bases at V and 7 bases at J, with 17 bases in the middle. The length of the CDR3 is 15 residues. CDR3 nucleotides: TGTGCCAGCACTCCTAGGACGGTCGAGAATTCACCCCTCCACTTT. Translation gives CASTPRTVENSPLHF.

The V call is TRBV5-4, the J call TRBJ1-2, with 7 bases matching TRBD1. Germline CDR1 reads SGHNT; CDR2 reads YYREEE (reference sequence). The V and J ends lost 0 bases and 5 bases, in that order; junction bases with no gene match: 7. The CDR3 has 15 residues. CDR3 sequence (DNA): TGTGCCAGCAGCTTGGGTCGGTCACAGGGGTATGGCTACACCTTC. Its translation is CASSLGRSQGYGYTF.

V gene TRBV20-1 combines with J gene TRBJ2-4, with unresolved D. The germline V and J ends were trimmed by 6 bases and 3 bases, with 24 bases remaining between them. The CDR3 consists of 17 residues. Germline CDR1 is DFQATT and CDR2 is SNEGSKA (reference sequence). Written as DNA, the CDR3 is TGCAGTGCCCTAGAAGGGTCAGGCGGAGTAGACAAAAACATTCAGTACTTC. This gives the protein CSALEGSGGVDKNIQYF.

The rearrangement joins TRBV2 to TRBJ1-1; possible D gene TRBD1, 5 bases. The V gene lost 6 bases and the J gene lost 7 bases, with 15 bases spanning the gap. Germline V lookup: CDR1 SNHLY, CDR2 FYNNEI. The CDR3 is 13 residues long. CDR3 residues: CASRGGLSGEAFF. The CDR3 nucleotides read TGTGCCAGCAGGGGGGGGTTGTCAGGTGAAGCTTTCTTT.

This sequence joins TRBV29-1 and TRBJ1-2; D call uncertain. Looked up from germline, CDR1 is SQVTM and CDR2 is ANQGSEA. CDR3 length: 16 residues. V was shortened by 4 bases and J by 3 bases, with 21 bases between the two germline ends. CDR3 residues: CSVVSARTASDYGYTF. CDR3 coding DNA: TGCAGCGTTGTGTCGGCCCGAACAGCCTCGGACTATGGCTACACCTTC.

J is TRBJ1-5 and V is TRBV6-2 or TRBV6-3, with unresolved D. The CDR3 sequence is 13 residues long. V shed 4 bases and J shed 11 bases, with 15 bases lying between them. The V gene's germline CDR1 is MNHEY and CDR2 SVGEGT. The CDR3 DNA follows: TGTGCCAGCAGTTCCACCGCTCCTATGGCCCAGCATTTT. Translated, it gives CASSSTAPMAQHF.

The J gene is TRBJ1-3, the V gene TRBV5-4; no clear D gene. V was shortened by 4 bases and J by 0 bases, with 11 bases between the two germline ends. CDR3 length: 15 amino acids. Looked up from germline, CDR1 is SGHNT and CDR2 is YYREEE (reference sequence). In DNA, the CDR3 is TGTGCCAGCAGCGCGATGACTGACTCTGGAAACACCATATATTTT. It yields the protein CASSAMTDSGNTIYF. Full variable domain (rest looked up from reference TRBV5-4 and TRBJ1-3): ETGVTQSPTHLIKTRGQQVTLRCSSQSGHNTVSWYQQALGQGPQFIFQYYREEENGRGNFPPRFSGLQFPNYSSELNVNALELDDSALYLCASSAMTDSGNTIYFGEGSWLTVV.

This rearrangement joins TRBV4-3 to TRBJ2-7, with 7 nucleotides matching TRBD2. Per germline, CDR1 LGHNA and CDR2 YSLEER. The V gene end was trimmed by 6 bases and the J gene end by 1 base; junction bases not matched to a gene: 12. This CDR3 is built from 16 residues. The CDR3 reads CASSKSVASGSYEQYF. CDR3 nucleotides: TGCGCCAGCAGTAAAAGCGTCGCTAGCGGTTCCTACGAGCAGTACTTC.

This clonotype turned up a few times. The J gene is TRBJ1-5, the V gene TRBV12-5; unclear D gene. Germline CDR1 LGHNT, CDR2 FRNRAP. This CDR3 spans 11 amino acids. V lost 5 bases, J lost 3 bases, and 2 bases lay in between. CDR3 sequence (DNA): TGTGCTAGTGGTGCCAATCAGCCCCAGCATTTT. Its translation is CASGANQPQHF.

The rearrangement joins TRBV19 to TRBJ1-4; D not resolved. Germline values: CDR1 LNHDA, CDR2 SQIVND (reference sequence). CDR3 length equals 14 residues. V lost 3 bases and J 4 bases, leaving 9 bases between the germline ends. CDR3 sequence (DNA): TGTGCCAGTAGTATTTCTGCGGATAATGAAAAACTGTTTTTT. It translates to CASSISADNEKLFF. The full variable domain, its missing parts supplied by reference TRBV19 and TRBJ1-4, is DGGITQSPKYLFRKEGQNVTLSCEQNLNHDAMYWYRQDPGQGLRLIYYSQIVNDFQKGDIAEGYSVSREKKESFPLTVTSAQKNPTAFYLCASSISADNEKLFFGSGTQLSVL.